A selection of T cell receptor beta chains follows, all from one sample in a study of T cell clonotyping in hematopoietic cell transplantation. The table came from immunoSEQ multiplex PCR; TCRdb's copy has only in-frame clones and leaves some out. The table shows more than 900 clones, with around 77% occurring only once. The source was PBMCs, collected 30 days after allogeneic stem cell transplant. Receptors originate from a female patient aged 45-65 years who had an allogeneic stem cell transplant, so the T cells may come from the graft donor. Some clones in this sample may be carry-over from other donors' samples. The conserved cysteine and the conserved F or W are not part of the CDR3 here. Size values are once, few and many counts, or a class for expanded clones, and some rows have none.

j_gene | abundance | v_gene | CDR3aa
TRBJ2-7 | . | TRBV5-6 | ASRGTRGYEQY
TRBJ2-1 | . | TRBV5-1 | ASSQRVTSGRSEQF
TRBJ2-1 | once | TRBV27 | ASSSRGTSSYNEQF
TRBJ1-1 | . | TRBV27 | ASSLWAVNTEAF
TRBJ2-7 | . | TRBV29-1 | SVGLWLGEQY
TRBJ1-1 | . | TRBV10-3 | AITVGSVSTEAF
TRBJ1-5 | . | TRBV6-6 | ASSYSNTGIDQPQH
TRBJ1-2 | few | TRBV30 | AWSVRGFGYT
TRBJ2-2 | . | TRBV28 | ASSFTWTELF
TRBJ2-7 | . | TRBV21-1 | AGTGAYEQY
TRBJ1-4 | once | TRBV11-2 | ASSFGDGEKLF
TRBJ1-2 | . | TRBV4-3 | ASSQSLDDNYGYT
TRBJ1-5 | few | TRBV4-1 | ASSQAPYQPQH